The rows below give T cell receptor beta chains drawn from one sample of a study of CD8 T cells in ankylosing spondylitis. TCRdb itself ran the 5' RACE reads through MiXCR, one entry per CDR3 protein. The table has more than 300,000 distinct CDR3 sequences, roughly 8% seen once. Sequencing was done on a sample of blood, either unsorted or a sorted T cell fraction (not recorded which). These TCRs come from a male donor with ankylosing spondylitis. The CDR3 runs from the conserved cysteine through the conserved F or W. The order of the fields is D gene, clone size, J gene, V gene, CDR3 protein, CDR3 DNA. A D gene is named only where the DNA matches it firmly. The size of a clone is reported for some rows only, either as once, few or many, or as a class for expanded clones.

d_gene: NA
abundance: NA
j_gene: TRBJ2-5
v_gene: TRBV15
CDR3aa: CATSREETQYF
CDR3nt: TGTGCCACCAGCAGAGAAGAGACCCAGTACTTC

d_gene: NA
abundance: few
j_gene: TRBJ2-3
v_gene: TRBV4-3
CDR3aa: CASSQEEGSGGGTQYF
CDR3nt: TGCGCCAGCAGCCAAGAAGAGGGTAGCGGAGGGGGGACGCAGTATTTT

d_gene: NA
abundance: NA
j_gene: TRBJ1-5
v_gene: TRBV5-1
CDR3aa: CASSLAGDSNQPQHF
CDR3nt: TGCGCCAGCAGCCTTGCAGGGGATAGCAATCAGCCCCAGCATTTT

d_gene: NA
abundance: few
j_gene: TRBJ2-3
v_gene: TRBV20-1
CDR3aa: CSAVGENTDTQYF
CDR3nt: TGCAGTGCGGTCGGCGAGAACACAGATACGCAGTATTTT

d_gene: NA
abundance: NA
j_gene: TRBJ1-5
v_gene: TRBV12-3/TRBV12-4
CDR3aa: CASSWGGDQPQHF
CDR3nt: TGTGCCAGCAGTTGGGGAGGGGATCAGCCCCAGCATTTT

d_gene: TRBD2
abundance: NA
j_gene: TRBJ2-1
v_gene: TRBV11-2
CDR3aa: CASSPHGLSSGAYNEQFF
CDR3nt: TGTGCCAGCAGCCCACACGGACTCAGCAGCGGGGCTTACAATGAGCAGTTCTTC

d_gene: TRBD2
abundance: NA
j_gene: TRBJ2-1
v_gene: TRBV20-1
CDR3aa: CSARETSLGNNEQFF
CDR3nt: TGCAGTGCTAGAGAGACTAGCTTAGGGAACAATGAGCAGTTCTTC

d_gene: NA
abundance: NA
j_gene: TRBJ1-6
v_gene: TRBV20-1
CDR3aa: CSAPPGLGDSPLHF
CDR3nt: TGCAGTGCACCCCCCGGGTTAGGGGATTCACCCCTCCACTTT

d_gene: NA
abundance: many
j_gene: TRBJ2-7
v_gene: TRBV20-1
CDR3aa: CSASQVGLAYEQYF
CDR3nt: TGCAGTGCTTCACAGGTCGGCCTGGCCTACGAGCAGTACTTC

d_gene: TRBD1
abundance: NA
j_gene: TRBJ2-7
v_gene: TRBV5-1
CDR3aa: CASSLGQPLEQYF
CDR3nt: TGCGCCAGCAGTTTGGGACAGCCCCTCGAGCAGTACTTC

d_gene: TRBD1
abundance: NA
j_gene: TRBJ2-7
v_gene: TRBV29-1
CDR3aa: CSVGTGVNEQYF
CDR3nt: TGCAGCGTAGGGACAGGCGTCAACGAGCAGTACTTC

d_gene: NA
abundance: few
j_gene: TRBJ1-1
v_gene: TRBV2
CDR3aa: CASSEVGFFLGRVNTEAFF
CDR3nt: TGTGCCAGCAGTGAAGTGGGTTTTTTTTTAGGTAGGGTGAACACTGAAGCTTTCTTT

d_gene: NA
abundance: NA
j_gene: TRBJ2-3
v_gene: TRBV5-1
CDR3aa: CASSLKFVDTQYF
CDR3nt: TGCGCCAGCAGCTTGAAATTTGTTGATACGCAGTATTTT

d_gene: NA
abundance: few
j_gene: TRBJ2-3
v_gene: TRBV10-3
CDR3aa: CAISGISDTQYF
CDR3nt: TGTGCCATCAGTGGGATTTCAGATACGCAGTATTTT

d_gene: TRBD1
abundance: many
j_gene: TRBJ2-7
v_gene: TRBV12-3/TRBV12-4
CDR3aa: CASRYRGEQYF
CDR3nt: TGTGCCAGCAGATACAGGGGCGAGCAGTACTTC